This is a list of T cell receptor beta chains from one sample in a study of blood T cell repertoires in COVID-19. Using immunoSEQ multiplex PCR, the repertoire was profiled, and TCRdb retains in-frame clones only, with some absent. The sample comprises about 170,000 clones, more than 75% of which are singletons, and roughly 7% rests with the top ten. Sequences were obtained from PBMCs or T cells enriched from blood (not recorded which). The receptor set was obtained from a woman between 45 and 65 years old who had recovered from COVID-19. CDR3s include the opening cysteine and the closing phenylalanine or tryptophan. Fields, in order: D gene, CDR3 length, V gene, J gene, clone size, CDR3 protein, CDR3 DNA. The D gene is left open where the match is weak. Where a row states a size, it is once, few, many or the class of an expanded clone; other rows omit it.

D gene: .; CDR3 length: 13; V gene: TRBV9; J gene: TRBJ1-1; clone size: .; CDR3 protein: CASSVGPDTEAFF; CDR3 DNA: TGTGCCAGCAGCGTAGGGCCAGACACTGAAGCTTTCTTT
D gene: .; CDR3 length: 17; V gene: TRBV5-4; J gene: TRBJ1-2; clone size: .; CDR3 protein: CASSFGRQGSVGDGYTF; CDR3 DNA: TGTGCCAGCAGCTTCGGCCGGCAGGGCTCGGTAGGCGATGGCTACACCTTC
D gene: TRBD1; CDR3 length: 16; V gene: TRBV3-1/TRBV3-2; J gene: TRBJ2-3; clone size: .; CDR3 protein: CASSQDPGGGTDTQYF; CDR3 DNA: TGTGCCAGCAGCCAAGACCCAGGGGGTGGGACAGATACGCAGTATTTT
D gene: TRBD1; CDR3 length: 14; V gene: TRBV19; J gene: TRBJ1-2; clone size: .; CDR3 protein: CASSAGGANYGYTF; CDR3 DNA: TGTGCCAGTAGTGCAGGGGGCGCGAACTATGGCTACACCTTC
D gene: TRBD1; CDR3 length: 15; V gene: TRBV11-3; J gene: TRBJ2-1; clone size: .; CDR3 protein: CASSEDRGSYNEQFF; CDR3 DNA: TGTGCCAGCAGCGAAGACAGGGGCTCCTACAATGAGCAGTTCTTC
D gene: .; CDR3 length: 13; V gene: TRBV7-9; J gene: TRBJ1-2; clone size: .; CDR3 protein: CASSPDSSRGYTF; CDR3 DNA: TGTGCCAGCAGCCCAGACAGCAGTCGCGGCTACACCTTC
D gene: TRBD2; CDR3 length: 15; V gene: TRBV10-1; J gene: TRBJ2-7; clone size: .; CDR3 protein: CASRAGLAGGYEQYF; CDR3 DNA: TGCGCCAGCAGGGCCGGACTAGCGGGAGGCTACGAGCAGTACTTC
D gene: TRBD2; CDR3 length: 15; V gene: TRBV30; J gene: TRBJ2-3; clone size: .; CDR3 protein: CAWSRLAVPTDTQYF; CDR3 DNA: TGTGCCTGGAGTCGACTAGCGGTACCCACAGATACGCAGTATTTT
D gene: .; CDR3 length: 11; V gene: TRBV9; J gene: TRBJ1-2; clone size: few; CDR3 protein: CASSGSSGYTF; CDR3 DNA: TGTGCCAGCAGCGGGTCTAGTGGCTACACCTTC
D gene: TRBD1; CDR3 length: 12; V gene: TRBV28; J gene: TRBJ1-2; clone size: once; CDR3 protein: CASRTGVYGYTF; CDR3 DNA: TGTGCCAGCAGGACAGGGGTCTATGGCTACACCTTC
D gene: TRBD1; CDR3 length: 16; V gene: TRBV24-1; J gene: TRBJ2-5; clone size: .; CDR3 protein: CATSDITRDRGETQYF; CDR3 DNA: TGTGCCACCAGTGATATAACCCGGGACAGGGGAGAGACCCAGTACTTC
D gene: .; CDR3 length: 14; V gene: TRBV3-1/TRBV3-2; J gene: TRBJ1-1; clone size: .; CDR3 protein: CASSQHSWDTEAFF; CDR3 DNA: TGTGCCAGCAGCCAACACAGCTGGGACACTGAAGCTTTCTTT
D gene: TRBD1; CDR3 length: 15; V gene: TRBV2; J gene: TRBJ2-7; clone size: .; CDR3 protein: CASTYIGQGAGEQYF; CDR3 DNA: TGTGCCAGCACTTACATCGGGCAGGGGGCCGGGGAGCAGTACTTC
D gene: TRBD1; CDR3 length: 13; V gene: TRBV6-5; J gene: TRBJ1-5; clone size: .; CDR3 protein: CASSMTGGQPQHF; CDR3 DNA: TGTGCCAGCAGTATGACAGGGGGGCAGCCCCAGCATTTT
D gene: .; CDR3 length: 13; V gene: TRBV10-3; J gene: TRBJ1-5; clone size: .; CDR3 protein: CAISEGRAQPQHF; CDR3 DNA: TGTGCCATCAGTGAGGGGAGGGCTCAGCCCCAGCATTTT
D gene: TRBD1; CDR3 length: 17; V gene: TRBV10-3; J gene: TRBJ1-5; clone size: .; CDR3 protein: CAISDTQGGSGNQPQHF; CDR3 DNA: TGTGCCATCAGTGATACCCAGGGGGGAAGTGGCAATCAGCCCCAGCATTTT
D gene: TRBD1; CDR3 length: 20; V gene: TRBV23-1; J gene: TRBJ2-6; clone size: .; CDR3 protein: CASSLEGQPPFDPGANVLTF; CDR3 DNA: TGCGCCAGCTCCCTTGAGGGACAGCCCCCCTTCGACCCTGGGGCCAACGTCCTGACTTTC
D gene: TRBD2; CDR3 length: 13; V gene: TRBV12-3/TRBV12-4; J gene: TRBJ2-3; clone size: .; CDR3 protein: CASNFGTSYTQYF; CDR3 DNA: TGTGCCAGCAATTTCGGGACTAGCTATACGCAGTATTTT
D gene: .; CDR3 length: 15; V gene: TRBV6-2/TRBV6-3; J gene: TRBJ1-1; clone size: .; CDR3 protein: CASSLGGTRNTEAFF; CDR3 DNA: TGTGCCAGCAGTTTGGGTGGGACAAGGAACACTGAAGCTTTCTTT
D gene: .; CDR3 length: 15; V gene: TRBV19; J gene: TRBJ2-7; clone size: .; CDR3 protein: CASSMEDSSTYEQYF; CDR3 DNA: TGTGCCAGTAGTATGGAGGACAGCTCCACCTACGAGCAGTACTTC
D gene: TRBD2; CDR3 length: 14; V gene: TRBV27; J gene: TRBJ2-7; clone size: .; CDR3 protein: CASIAGGPWYEQYF; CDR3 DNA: TGTGCCAGCATAGCGGGAGGGCCATGGTACGAGCAGTACTTC
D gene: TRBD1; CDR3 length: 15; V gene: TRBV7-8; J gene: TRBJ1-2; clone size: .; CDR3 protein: CASSLGGQRLYGYTF; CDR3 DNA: TGTGCCAGCAGCTTAGGGGGACAGCGCCTCTATGGCTACACCTTC
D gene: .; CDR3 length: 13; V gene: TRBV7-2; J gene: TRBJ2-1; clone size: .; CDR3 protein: CASSLNAINEQFF; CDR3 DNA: TGTGCCAGCAGCTTAAATGCGATCAATGAGCAGTTCTTC
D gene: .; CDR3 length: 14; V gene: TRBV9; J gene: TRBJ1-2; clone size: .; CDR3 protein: CASSDEQSNYGYTF; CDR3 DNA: TGTGCCAGCAGCGACGAACAGTCTAACTATGGCTACACCTTC
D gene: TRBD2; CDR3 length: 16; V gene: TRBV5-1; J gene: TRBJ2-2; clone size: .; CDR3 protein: CASSIYLAGPTGELFF; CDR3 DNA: TGCGCCAGCAGCATCTATCTAGCGGGCCCCACCGGGGAGCTGTTTTTT
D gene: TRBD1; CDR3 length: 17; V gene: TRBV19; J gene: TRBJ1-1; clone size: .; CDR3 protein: CASSIDQTGGANTEAFF; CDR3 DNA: TGTGCCAGTAGTATAGACCAGACAGGGGGCGCGAACACTGAAGCTTTCTTT
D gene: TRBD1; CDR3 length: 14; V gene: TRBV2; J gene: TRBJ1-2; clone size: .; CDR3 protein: CASSGQGSNYGYTF; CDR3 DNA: TGTGCCAGCAGTGGACAGGGTTCTAACTATGGCTACACCTTC
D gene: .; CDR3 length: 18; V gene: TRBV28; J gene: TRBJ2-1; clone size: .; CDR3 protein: CASSSPPPGPSSYNEQFF; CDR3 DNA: TGTGCCAGCAGTTCTCCCCCCCCAGGCCCCAGCTCCTACAATGAGCAGTTCTTC
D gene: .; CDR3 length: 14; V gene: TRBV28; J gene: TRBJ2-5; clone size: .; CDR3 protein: CASSLGDYQETQYF; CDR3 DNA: TGTGCCAGCAGTTTAGGGGACTACCAAGAGACCCAGTACTTC
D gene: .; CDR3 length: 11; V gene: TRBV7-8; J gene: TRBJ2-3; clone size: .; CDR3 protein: CASSPQDTQYF; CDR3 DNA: TGTGCCAGCAGCCCCCAGGATACGCAGTATTTT
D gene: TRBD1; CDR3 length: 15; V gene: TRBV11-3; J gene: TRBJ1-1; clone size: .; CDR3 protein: CASSALDRTNTEAFF; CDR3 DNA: TGTGCCAGCAGCGCGTTGGACAGGACCAACACTGAAGCTTTCTTT
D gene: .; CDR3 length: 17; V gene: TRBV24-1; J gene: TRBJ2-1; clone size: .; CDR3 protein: CATSDSAGEYFYNEQFF; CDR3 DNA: TGTGCCACCAGTGATTCTGCAGGCGAGTACTTCTACAATGAGCAGTTCTTC
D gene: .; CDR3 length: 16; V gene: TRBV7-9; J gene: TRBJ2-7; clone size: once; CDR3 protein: CASSLDRTGSKGEQYF; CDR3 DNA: TGTGCCAGCAGCTTAGATCGCACAGGGAGTAAGGGAGAGCAGTACTTC
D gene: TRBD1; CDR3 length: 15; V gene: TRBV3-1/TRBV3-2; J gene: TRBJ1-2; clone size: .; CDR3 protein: CASSRRGGDNYGYTF; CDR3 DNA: TGTGCCAGCAGCCGACGAGGGGGCGATAACTATGGCTACACCTTC
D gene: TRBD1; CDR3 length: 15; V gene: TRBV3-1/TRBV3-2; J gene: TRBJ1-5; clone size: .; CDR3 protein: CASSRGTGDNQPQHF; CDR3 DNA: TGTGCCAGCAGCCGAGGGACAGGGGATAATCAGCCCCAGCATTTT
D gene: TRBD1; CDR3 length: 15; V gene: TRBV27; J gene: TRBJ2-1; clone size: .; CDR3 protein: CASSPNTLRDRGEFF; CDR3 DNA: TGTGCCAGCAGCCCCAATACGCTCCGGGACAGGGGGGAGTTCTTC
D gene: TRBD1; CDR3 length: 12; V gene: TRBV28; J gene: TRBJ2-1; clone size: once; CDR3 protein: CASTHRGREQFF; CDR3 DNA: TGTGCCAGCACCCACAGGGGGCGCGAGCAGTTCTTC
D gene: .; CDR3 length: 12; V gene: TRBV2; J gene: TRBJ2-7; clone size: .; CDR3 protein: CASSERVYEQYF; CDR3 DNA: TGTGCCAGCAGTGAGCGGGTCTACGAGCAGTACTTC
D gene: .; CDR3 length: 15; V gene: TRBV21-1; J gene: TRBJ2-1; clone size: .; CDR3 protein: CASRTIRSYYNEQFF; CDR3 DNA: TGTGCCAGCAGGACTATAAGGTCTTACTACAATGAGCAGTTCTTC
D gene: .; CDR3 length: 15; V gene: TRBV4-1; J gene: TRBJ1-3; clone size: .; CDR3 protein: CASSPMGLSGNTIYF; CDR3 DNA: TGCGCCAGCAGCCCAATGGGGCTCTCTGGAAACACCATATATTTT
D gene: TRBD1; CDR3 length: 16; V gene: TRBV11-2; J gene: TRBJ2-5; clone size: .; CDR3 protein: CASSRAPGTGEKTQYF; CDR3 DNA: TGTGCCAGCAGCCGAGCCCCCGGGACAGGGGAAAAGACCCAGTACTTC
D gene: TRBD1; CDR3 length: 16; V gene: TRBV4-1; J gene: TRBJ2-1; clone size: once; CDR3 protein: CASRSPGTGHYNEQFF; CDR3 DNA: TGCGCCAGCAGATCCCCCGGGACAGGACACTACAATGAGCAGTTCTTC
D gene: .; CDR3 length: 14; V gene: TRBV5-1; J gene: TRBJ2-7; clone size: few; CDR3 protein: CASSYQGDSYEQYF; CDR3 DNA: TGCGCCAGCAGCTACCAGGGTGACTCCTACGAGCAGTACTTC
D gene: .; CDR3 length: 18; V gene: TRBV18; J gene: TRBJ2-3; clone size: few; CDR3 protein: CASSPSIDLRGGTDTQYF; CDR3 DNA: TGTGCCAGCTCACCGAGTATAGACCTCAGAGGTGGGACAGATACGCAGTATTTT
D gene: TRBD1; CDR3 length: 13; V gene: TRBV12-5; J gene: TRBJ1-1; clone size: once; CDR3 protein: CASGLGDSTEAFF; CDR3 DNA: TGTGCTAGTGGTTTGGGGGACAGTACTGAAGCTTTCTTT
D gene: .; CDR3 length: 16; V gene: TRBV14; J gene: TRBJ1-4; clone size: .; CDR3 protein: CASSQARWTLNEKLFF; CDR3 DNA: TGTGCCAGCAGCCAAGCAAGATGGACACTTAATGAAAAACTGTTTTTT
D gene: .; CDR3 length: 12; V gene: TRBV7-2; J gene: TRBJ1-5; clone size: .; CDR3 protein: CASSLSVEPQHF; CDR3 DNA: TGTGCCAGCAGCCTAAGTGTTGAGCCCCAGCATTTT
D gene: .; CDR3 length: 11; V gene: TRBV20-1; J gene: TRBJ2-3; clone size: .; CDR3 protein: CSALSRDTQYF; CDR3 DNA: TGCAGTGCCCTCTCCAGAGATACGCAGTATTTT
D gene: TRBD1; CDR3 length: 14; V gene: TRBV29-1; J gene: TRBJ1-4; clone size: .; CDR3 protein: CSVATGGGGEKLFF; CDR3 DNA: TGCAGCGTTGCTACAGGGGGCGGGGGTGAAAAACTGTTTTTT
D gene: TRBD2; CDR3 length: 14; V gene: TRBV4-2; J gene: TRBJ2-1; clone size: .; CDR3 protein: CASSRDTSGNEQFF; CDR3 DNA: TGTGCCAGCAGCCGAGATACTAGCGGGAATGAGCAGTTCTTC
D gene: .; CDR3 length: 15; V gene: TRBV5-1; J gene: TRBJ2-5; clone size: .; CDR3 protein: CASSLGGRYQETQYF; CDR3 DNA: TGCGCCAGCAGCTTGGGGGGGCGCTACCAAGAGACCCAGTACTTC